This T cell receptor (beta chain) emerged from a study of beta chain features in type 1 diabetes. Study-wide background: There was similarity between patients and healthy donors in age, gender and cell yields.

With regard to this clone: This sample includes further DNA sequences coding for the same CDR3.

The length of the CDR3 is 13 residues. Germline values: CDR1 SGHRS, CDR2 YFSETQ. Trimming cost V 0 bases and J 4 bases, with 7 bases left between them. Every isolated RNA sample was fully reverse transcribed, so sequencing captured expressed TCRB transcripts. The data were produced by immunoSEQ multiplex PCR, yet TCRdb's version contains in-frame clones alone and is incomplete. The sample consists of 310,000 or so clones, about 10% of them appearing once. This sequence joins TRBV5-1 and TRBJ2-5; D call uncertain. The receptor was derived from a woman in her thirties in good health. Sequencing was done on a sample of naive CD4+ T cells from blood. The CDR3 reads CASSLGSGETQYF. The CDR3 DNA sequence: TGCGCCAGCAGCTTGGGGAGTGGAGAGACCCAGTACTTC.